The rows below give T cell receptor beta chains drawn from one sample of a study of T cell changes during pregnancy in multiple sclerosis. Clones were sequenced by immunoSEQ multiplex PCR, and TCRdb holds only the in-frame ones, with some missing. The data hold about 54,000 clones, with around 90% observed a single time. The sequencing used CD4+ T cells from peripheral blood mononuclear cells, collected in the first trimester of pregnancy. The origin of the receptors is a female donor with multiple sclerosis, enrolled in a pregnancy study. CDR3s include the opening cysteine and the closing phenylalanine or tryptophan. A D gene is named only where the DNA matches it firmly. The size field is filled for only some rows; it gives once, few, many or a size class.

len	v_gene	d_gene	j_gene	abundance	CDR3nt	CDR3aa
12	TRBV30	NA	TRBJ2-7	NA	TGTGCCTGGAATGGGCAGGGTTACGAGCAGTACTTC	CAWNGQGYEQYF
15	TRBV28	NA	TRBJ1-6	NA	TGTGCCAGCAGTTTTAGAGGGAACTATAATTCACCCCTCCACTTT	CASSFRGNYNSPLHF
14	TRBV5-4	TRBD2	TRBJ2-1	NA	TGTGCCGTTACGAGCGGGAGCACCTACAATGAGCAGTTCTTC	CAVTSGSTYNEQFF
15	TRBV13	TRBD1	TRBJ1-1	NA	TGTGCCAGCAGCCCTGAAGGACAGGGGGAAACTGAAGCTTTCTTT	CASSPEGQGETEAFF
13	TRBV6-1	NA	TRBJ1-2	NA	TGTGCCAGCAGAGGGGGGGGCGGCTATGGCTACACCTTC	CASRGGGGYGYTF
15	TRBV19	TRBD1	TRBJ1-5	NA	TGTGCCAGTAGTATAGTGGGACAGAGTTATCAGCCCCAGCATTTT	CASSIVGQSYQPQHF
16	TRBV7-3	NA	TRBJ2-2	once	TGTGCCAGCAGCCCCACGGGAGCCTCGAACACCGGGGAGCTGTTTTTT	CASSPTGASNTGELFF
13	TRBV7-2	TRBD1	TRBJ1-1	NA	TGTGCCAGCAGCTTCCAACAGGGGTCTGAAGCTTTCTTT	CASSFQQGSEAFF
13	TRBV19	NA	TRBJ1-2	NA	TGTGCCAGTAGTATAGACAGGCTCTATGGCTACACCTTC	CASSIDRLYGYTF
14	TRBV21-1	NA	TRBJ1-2	NA	TGTGCCAGCAGCAAAAGGGGCGGATACTATGGCTACACCTTC	CASSKRGGYYGYTF
17	TRBV4-2	TRBD2	TRBJ2-7	NA	TGTGCCAGCAGCCCAACCGTTAGGACTAGCGGGGGATACGAGCAGTACTTC	CASSPTVRTSGGYEQYF
15	TRBV6-6	NA	TRBJ2-1	NA	TGTGCCGGGGAATCAAGGGGGGGAAGCTACAATGAGCAGTTCTTC	CAGESRGGSYNEQFF
16	TRBV18	TRBD1	TRBJ1-1	few	TGTGCCAGCTCACCCCTGGGACAGGGGGCGAACACTGAAGCTTTCTTT	CASSPLGQGANTEAFF
16	TRBV27	NA	TRBJ1-6	many	TGTGCCAGCAGTTTAGTCAGGACGGTAGGAGGGTCACCCCTCCACTTT	CASSLVRTVGGSPLHF
17	TRBV28	TRBD1	TRBJ1-3	NA	TGTGCCAGCAGGGGACAGGGAGATCGGAGCTCTGGAAACACCATATATTTT	CASRGQGDRSSGNTIYF
13	TRBV30	NA	TRBJ2-7	NA	TGTGCCTGGAGTGTATGGGCAGGGGACGAGCAGTACTTC	CAWSVWAGDEQYF
16	TRBV11-3	TRBD1	TRBJ1-6	NA	TGTGCCAGCAGCTTTGGGACGACAGGGTTGAAATCACCCCTCCACTTT	CASSFGTTGLKSPLHF
15	TRBV14	NA	TRBJ2-7	NA	TGTGCCAGCAGCCAAGGAGGACATGCCGCCTACGAGCAGTACTTC	CASSQGGHAAYEQYF
13	TRBV7-2	NA	TRBJ2-3	NA	TGTGCCAGCAGCTCACAGGGCACAGATACGCAGTATTTT	CASSSQGTDTQYF
17	TRBV5-6	TRBD1	TRBJ2-2	NA	TGTGCCAGCAGCACGACCGGGAAGGGGGCGCTAACCGGGGAGCTGTTTTTT	CASSTTGKGALTGELFF
16	TRBV11-2	NA	TRBJ2-4	NA	TGTGCCAGCAGCTTAGTTTTGGGACTAGCCAAAAACATTCAGTACTTC	CASSLVLGLAKNIQYF
17	TRBV4-3	NA	TRBJ2-6	NA	TGCGCCAGCAGCCAAGATCCCGGAGGCTCTGGGGCCAACGTCCTGACTTTC	CASSQDPGGSGANVLTF
16	TRBV6-5	TRBD2	TRBJ2-1	NA	TGTGCCAGCAGTTATGGTCGCGGGAGCTCCTACAATGAGCAGTTCTTC	CASSYGRGSSYNEQFF
13	TRBV6-1	TRBD1	TRBJ2-7	once	TGTGCCAGCACCGGGACAGGTTTGATTGAGCAGTACTTC	CASTGTGLIEQYF
16	TRBV28	TRBD1	TRBJ2-3	NA	TGTGCCAGCAGTAGAAACAGGGGCTCTAGCACAGATACGCAGTATTTT	CASSRNRGSSTDTQYF
15	TRBV6-5	TRBD1	TRBJ1-5	NA	TGTGCCAGCAATCTGGACAGGCCCACCTTTCAGCCCCAGCATTTT	CASNLDRPTFQPQHF
14	TRBV6-5	TRBD1	TRBJ2-7	NA	TGTGCCAGCATGCAGACAGGGGGCAGGTACGAGCAGTACTTC	CASMQTGGRYEQYF
12	TRBV9	NA	TRBJ2-3	NA	TGTGCCAGCAGCGTCAGTACAGATACGCAGTATTTT	CASSVSTDTQYF
16	TRBV7-9	NA	TRBJ2-1	few	TGTGCCAGCAGCAAAACAAAGGCAGGGTTATACAATGAGCAGTTCTTC	CASSKTKAGLYNEQFF
14	TRBV30	TRBD2	TRBJ2-1	NA	TGTGCCTGGAGTAACCGGGGGGCCTACAATGAGCAGTTCTTC	CAWSNRGAYNEQFF
14	TRBV19	NA	TRBJ1-2	NA	TGTGCCAGTAGTCCGCCCTACGAACGATATGGCTACACCTTC	CASSPPYERYGYTF
14	TRBV6-5	TRBD1	TRBJ1-3	NA	TGTGCCAGCAGGACAGGGTTCTCTGGAAACACCATATATTTT	CASRTGFSGNTIYF
14	TRBV29-1	TRBD2	TRBJ2-3	NA	TGCAGTTCTATGGGGGGGTTTTCCACAGATACGCAGTATTTT	CSSMGGFSTDTQYF
15	TRBV7-2	TRBD1	TRBJ2-5	NA	TGTGCCAGCAGCCGCCGGGACAGGAGAAAAGAGACCCAGTACTTC	CASSRRDRRKETQYF
16	TRBV5-6	NA	TRBJ2-3	few	TGTGCCAGCAGCTTGCCTATCCTGACCTCCACGGGTACGCAGTATTTT	CASSLPILTSTGTQYF
16	TRBV10-3	NA	TRBJ2-7	NA	TGTGCCATCAGCCTAACCTCGGGACTGAGCTCCTACGAGCAGTACTTC	CAISLTSGLSSYEQYF
15	TRBV5-5	TRBD1	TRBJ1-1	NA	TGTGCCAGCAGCTTGGTGTTGTCAGGGGGAACTGAAGCTTTCTTT	CASSLVLSGGTEAFF
12	TRBV15	TRBD1	TRBJ1-4	NA	TGTGCCACCGGGGCAGGAAAGGGGGCACTGTTTTTT	CATGAGKGALFF
12	TRBV4-2	NA	TRBJ1-2	NA	TGTGCCAGCAGCCAAGACTCCAGGGGCTACACCTTC	CASSQDSRGYTF
16	TRBV9	NA	TRBJ1-1	few	TGTGCCAGCAGCGTAGAGGCAGGGGATAAGAACACTGAAGCTTTCTTT	CASSVEAGDKNTEAFF
18	TRBV9	TRBD2	TRBJ2-5	NA	TGTGCCAGCAGCGTATCCCCGGCGGGAGGGTGGGGCGGGGAGACCCAGTACTTC	CASSVSPAGGWGGETQYF
18	TRBV7-2	NA	TRBJ2-2	NA	TGTGCCAGCAGCTTAGCCCACCCTAAGGGCGCGGGCACCGGGGAGCTGTTTTTT	CASSLAHPKGAGTGELFF
18	TRBV7-9	NA	TRBJ1-2	NA	TGTGCCAGCAGCCGAAGTGGGATCGGGGGGCAGGCGCTATATGGCTACACCTTC	CASSRSGIGGQALYGYTF
15	TRBV30	TRBD1	TRBJ2-7	NA	TGTGCCTGGACCCCACCCGGGACAGGGGGCTACGAGCAGTACTTC	CAWTPPGTGGYEQYF
17	TRBV5-1	NA	TRBJ2-5	NA	TGCGCCAGCAGCTTGGCCAGGCAGTCGAGGGTCCAAGAGACCCAGTACTTC	CASSLARQSRVQETQYF
14	TRBV27	NA	TRBJ1-1	NA	TGTGCCAGCAGTCCACGAGGGGGGGGAACTGAAGCTTTCTTT	CASSPRGGGTEAFF